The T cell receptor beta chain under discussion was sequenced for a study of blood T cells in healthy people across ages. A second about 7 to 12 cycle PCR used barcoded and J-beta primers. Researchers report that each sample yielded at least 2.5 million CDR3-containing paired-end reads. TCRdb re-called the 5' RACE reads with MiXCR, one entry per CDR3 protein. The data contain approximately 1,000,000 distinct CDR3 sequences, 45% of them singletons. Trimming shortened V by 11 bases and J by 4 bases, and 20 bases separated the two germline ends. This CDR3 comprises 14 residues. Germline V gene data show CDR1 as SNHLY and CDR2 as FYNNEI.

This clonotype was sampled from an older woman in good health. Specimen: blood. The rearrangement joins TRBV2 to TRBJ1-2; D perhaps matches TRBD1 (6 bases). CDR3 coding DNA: TGTGCCGGCAAGACCGGAGGGGGAATCTATGGCTACACCTTC. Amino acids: CAGKTGGGIYGYTF.